Following are 4 T cell receptor beta chains from one sample sequenced in a study of blood T cell repertoires in COVID-19. Sequencing used immunoSEQ multiplex PCR; TCRdb keeps in-frame clones, though not all of them. The sample contains 180,000 or so clones, approximately 85% of which appear only once. The sequenced sample consisted of peripheral blood. The source of these receptors is a woman at least 80 years old with acute or convalescent COVID-19.

The chain combines TRBV5-1 with TRBJ2-1; TRBD2 agrees at 8 bases. The CDR3 contains 17 residues. Germline V gene sequence: CDR1 SGHRS, CDR2 YFSETQ. With 4 bases clipped from V and 1 base from J, the junction kept 10 bases outside the gene matches. CDR3 residues: CASSTRTSHTSYNEQFF. CDR3 DNA sequence: TGCGCCAGCAGCACCCGGACTAGCCATACATCCTACAATGAGCAGTTCTTC.

This rearrangement joins TRBV3-1 (or the pseudogene TRBV3-2) to TRBJ1-5, with D hard to call. This CDR3 contains 15 residues. CDR1 is LGHDT, CDR2 YNNKEL, per germline (reference sequence). V was shortened by 0 bases and J by 3 bases, with 9 bases between the two germline ends. CDR3 in amino acids: CASSQDYSFNQPQHF. The CDR3 coding sequence is TGTGCCAGCAGCCAAGATTACAGCTTCAATCAGCCCCAGCATTTT.

CDR3 in amino acids: CASSRRLAGGPTSSYNEQFF. The CDR3 DNA reads TGCGCCAGCAGCCGCAGACTAGCGGGGGGGCCGACGAGCTCCTACAATGAGCAGTTCTTC. The gene calls are TRBV4-3 and TRBJ2-1; 14 bases line up with TRBD2. The germline CDR1 and CDR2 sequences are LGHNA and YSLEER. V trimming: 4 bases; J trimming: 0 bases; junction bases outside the gene matches: 11. CDR3 length: 20 amino acids.

This clone was detected only a few times. The chain uses TRBV2 and TRBJ1-5, with TRBD1 identical over 7 bases. Losses at the gene ends were 4 bases for V and 6 bases for J; bases not matched to a gene: 9. This CDR3 is 15 amino acids long. In germline, CDR1 is SNHLY, CDR2 FYNNEI. The CDR3 loop reads CASSGQGRRSQPQHF. Written as DNA, the CDR3 is TGTGCCAGCAGTGGACAGGGTCGGCGTAGTCAGCCCCAGCATTTT.